The present TCR beta chain was sequenced within a study of blood T cells in healthy people across ages. Points from the study as a whole: Versus aged donors, long-lived donors had higher diversity and more naive CD4+ cells. For the donors, CMV status was unknown and possibly confounded expanded clonotype changes.

With a J-beta primer mix and a sample-barcoded 5' primer, a second PCR ran about 7 to 12 cycles. From the 5' RACE reads, TCRdb called clonotypes with MiXCR, one entry per CDR3 protein. This table holds fewer than 950,000 distinct CDR3 sequences, 30% to 45% found once. Points on this clonotype: Antigen specificity is unknown.

Donors were systemically healthy Caucasian individuals from Russia aged about 6 to 90 years. The authors isolated at least 6 million PBMCs per sample. The sequencing input was blood. The source of this sequence is a man aged 18 to 29 in good health.

In DNA form, the CDR3 reads TGTGCCAGCACCATGGGCAGGAGCTGGGAGCAGTACTTC. Translated: CASTMGRSWEQYF. V is TRBV7-6 and J is TRBJ2-7; D is unresolved. The V end was cut by 7 bases, the J end by 7 bases, with 17 bases between. Germline V gene lookup returns CDR1 SGHVS and CDR2 FNYEAQ. The CDR3 contains 13 residues.